What follows is one T cell receptor (beta chain) and its context. This clonotype has a count of ten or more. It has no known antigen specificity. No base qualities exist here, and no much larger clone lies one base off it. The germline ends are 21 bases apart after V is trimmed by 6 bases and J by 4 bases. The CDR3 goes from the cysteine to the phenylalanine over 16 residues. Just the 48-base CDR3 DNA is kept, in frame starting at base 1. The germline V gene (reference sequence) specifies DFQATT as CDR1 and SNEGSKA as CDR2. The data are from a study of regulatory T cells in long-lasting Graves disease (dated by TCRdb to the early 2020s). As for the study more broadly: Newly diagnosed Graves' disease patients had taken antithyroid drugs for less than 3 months. Peripheral blood TCR sequencing and RNA sequencing compared persistent Graves' disease patients with newly diagnosed Graves' disease patients. The study was registered as a clinical trial and conducted in China. A total of around 33 samples underwent TCR sequencing, from roughly 13 patients with persistent Graves' disease and approximately 20 patients with newly diagnosed Graves' disease.

The library was obtained by multiplex PCR. The instrument was an Illumina HiSeq 4000. TCR beta libraries were built with iRepertoire HTBI primers and Arm-PCR amplification of CDR3 regions. PCR products were gel purified before sequencing. The authors' analysis ran thus. Gene usage analysis of CDR3 amino acid clonotypes used the 55 to 65 TRBV and around 14 TRBJ segments found across samples. COPE and FqMerger were used to merge the filtered high-quality paired reads into contigs. BLAST was used to align contigs to the IMGT TRBV, TRBD and TRBJ reference genes, and CDR3 was defined following IMGT. Any clonotype with a frequency above 0.1% was classified as a highly expanded clone. Shannon entropy was used to measure repertoire diversity, and the Gini coefficient was used to measure V-J evenness. A clonotype found in more than one individual was treated as public. The public reads were quality trimmed at Q25 with fastp and then assembled into clones with MiXCR by TCRdb, keeping productive beta chains. Every CDR3 protein is listed once, alongside the most common genes and DNA of its rows. Here the V and J calls rest on TCRdb's processing, not on the authors' analysis. Present in this sample are more than 300,000 distinct CDR3 sequences, around 11% of which were seen just once. The ten top clones hold approximately 20% of the sample.

Broader findings and caveats from the paper: Persistent patients shared more public clonotypes among themselves (more than 2,500) than newly diagnosed patients did (nearly 1,000). Lower TCR Shannon entropy and fewer highly expanded clones were observed in persistent Graves' disease patients than in newly diagnosed patients, which suggested clonal expansion. Preferential use of TRBV28, TRBJ1-2 and TRBJ2-5 was observed in persistent disease, whereas TRBV20-1 and TRBJ2-1 were favored in newly diagnosed disease. Sequencing and analysis were restricted to the TCR beta chain. Only peripheral blood was studied, because thyroid tissue, the primary lesion, was inaccessible. The small sample size was acknowledged by the authors as a limitation that may reduce accuracy.

What this sample's time point label stands for: newly diagnosed GD, antithyroid drugs for less than 3 months. For both TCR sequencing and RNA sequencing, RNA was extracted from PBMCs in TRIzol. The diagnosis of Graves' disease followed American Thyroid Association guidelines. Patients for the study were recruited at an endocrinology department in Xi'an, China. From each patient, approximately 10 milliliters of peripheral blood was collected into an EDTA anticoagulant tube. Ficoll Paque Plus density gradient separation was used to isolate PBMCs, and no additional T cell sorting was done. RNA quality was checked with an Agilent 2100 Bioanalyzer and agarose gel, and concentration with a NanoDrop 2000. These data were likewise used in another study, on T cells in Graves' hyperthyroidism and ophthalmopathy. As described in the second report: Stable Graves' hyperthyroidism was defined as the absence of progression to ophthalmopathy over 18 months of follow-up. Hyperthyroidism patients were newly diagnosed, had a disease duration of under 2 months, and were aged 18 to 65 years. Exclusion was applied to patients with uncontrolled infections, other autoimmune diseases, pregnancy or lactation. Clinical symptoms, serum thyroxine and TRAb, thyroid ultrasound, and orbital computed tomography formed the basis for the diagnoses. The first round of RT-PCR for the TCR CDR3 was performed with the HTBI primer set and the Qiagen OneStep RT-PCR kit. Most expanded thyroid clonotypes (frequency above 0.001) were also detected in blood, suggesting blood repertoires may reflect thyroid immune responses. In cross-validation, a model built on a 13 V-J signature told ophthalmopathy apart from stable hyperthyroidism with approximately 90% sensitivity and about 81% specificity, and in testing the same model reached 80%/75%. In validation, the model predicted progression to ophthalmopathy a median of roughly 6.5 months before onset, with roughly 70% sensitivity and just under 75% specificity. To identify distinguishing TCR V-J signatures, a discovery cohort of roughly 100 patients was used, comprising 43 with Graves' ophthalmopathy and about 59 with stable Graves' hyperthyroidism. An independent validation cohort of under 20 hyperthyroidism patients and approximately 16 patients who later progressed to ophthalmopathy tested prospective prediction of ophthalmopathy. The 95 to 100 discovery patients were randomly split 7:3 into training and test sets. Thyroid tissue and blood T-cell repertoires from six Graves' hyperthyroidism patients were also compared in the study. After blood sampling, hyperthyroidism patients were treated with methimazole at a starting dose of 30 mg daily, and ophthalmopathy patients were treated with high-dose intravenous methylprednisolone. The libraries were constructed in a second round of multiplex PCR and then size-selected and purified. Libraries were sequenced paired-end with 100 bp reads on an Illumina HiSeq2000. SOAPnuke was used to process the raw data, removing reads that contained adapters or uncalled bases, had a mean Phred below 15, or lacked an exact match to the constant primer or identifier. High-quality paired reads were merged with COPE v1.2.5, and unique nucleotide sequences were defined as clonotypes. Clonotypes were aligned to IMGT TRBV, TRBD and TRBJ reference segments using MiTCR v1.1. Only V-J combinations with frequency above 0.0001, covering about 99% of repertoires, were analysed. A TCS score was defined as the ratio between F50 (clonal expansion) and ExV (chaos), using BLOSUM62-based TCRdist between CDR3 peptides within each V-J. Welch's t-statistics and random forest reduced some 510 V-J features to roughly 13, which were used in a naive Bayes classifier (R e1071). No statistical method was used to fix the sample size in advance, and group allocation was not hidden from the investigators. The paper reports TCR Vbeta CDR3 sequencing of fewer than 150 peripheral blood samples: around 45 ophthalmopathy, roughly 74 hyperthyroidism and around 17 progressor patients.

Recombination connected TRBV20-1 to TRBJ2-2; the D gene is not confidently resolved. Material: peripheral blood mononuclear cells (PBMCs), obtained at new diagnosis, from a patient treated with antithyroid drugs. The sequence was obtained from a woman under 30 with Graves disease. Donor details come from another sample of the same person, matched by shared clones. The sequence in DNA is TGCAGTGCCTCCCTCGGCGGCACAGTTACCACCGGGGAGCTGTTTTTT. Its product reads: CSASLGGTVTTGELFF.